The TCR beta chain described here comes from a study of cytotoxic CD8 clonotypes in ibrutinib-treated CLL (dated by TCRdb to the early 2020s). Some background on the complete study: The cohort was composed of under 12 relapsed/refractory and about 15 treatment-naive patients; IGHV unmutated status was identified in some 17 patients. Partial responses were observed in some 24 patients and complete responses in 2; after a median follow-up of roughly 62 months, remission was maintained in approximately 15 patients and progression was observed in roughly twelve. Response samples were taken after a median of 12 months on treatment, ranging from roughly 6 to 36 months. Samples averaged 255,043 productive templates and 90,000 to 95,000 productive rearrangements. Of the approximately 87 people in the trial, around 24 had longitudinal samples available. Cryopreserved peripheral blood mononuclear cells were obtained before treatment, at response, and at either sustained remission or disease progression. Every sample from remission and from progressive disease was obtained while the patients were still on ibrutinib.

On a MiSeq, deep resolution sequencing aimed for a depth between 1 in 1 million and 1 in 200,000 T cells, with each clonotype covered about 9.2x on average. The immunoSEQ hsTCRB Kit was used to generate the TCR beta libraries. The original pipeline was this. Data were analyzed with ImmunoSEQ Data Assistant and ImmunoSEQ Analyzer, with V, D and J genes assigned per IMGT definitions. Clonality, which ranges from 0 to 1, was calculated as one minus the normalized Shannon entropy of productive rearrangement frequencies. Only overrepresented clonotypes making up at least 0.05% of each patient's repertoire were included in the public clonotype analysis. About a dozen repertoires from age-matched healthy donors, obtained from immuneACCESS, served as clonality controls. TCRdb mirrors the immuneACCESS table, restricted to in-frame sequences. Some clones are absent from its copies; in checked studies, under half trace to an unresolved V gene, and the reason for the others is unknown. The V and J calls and clone size are taken from that table; D and trimming were inferred from the DNA. The sample has approximately 50,000 clones on record, 50% to 70% of them singletons. The ten largest account for more than 20% of the sample.

The table lists this clone with a count of one. Its antigen target is currently unknown. Base qualities are not recorded, but no much larger clone differs from it by a single base. Points the paper makes about the study in general: At baseline, clonality was higher than in age-matched healthy donors and showed a strong correlation with circulating CD8+ T-cell counts. At ibrutinib response clonality went up, during sustained remission it held steady, and at progression it dropped back toward baseline. Public clonotypes were rare and either shrank or stayed stable during treatment, and the rise in clonality at ibrutinib response reflected expansion of private clonotypes. Lymph node repertoires were not examined, and the timing of sampling was not matched between patients in sustained remission and those whose disease progressed.

The time point tag for this specimen amounts to: progressive disease on ibrutinib. For TCR beta library preparation, approximately 2 micrograms of genomic DNA was extracted from cryopreserved PBMCs. Longitudinal blood samples from CLL patients on ibrutinib monotherapy were analyzed using high-throughput TCR beta sequencing. The patients took part in an open-label, single-center phase 2 trial of ibrutinib monotherapy. The sequencing here drew on PBMCs, taken at disease progression, from a patient treated with ibrutinib. The receptor was derived from a human donor with chronic lymphocytic leukemia.

The CDR3 sequence is CASQSSGANVLTF. The nucleotide sequence reads TGCGCCAGTCAGAGCTCTGGGGCCAACGTCCTGACTTTC. The rearrangement combines TRBV5-1 with TRBJ2-6; the D gene lacks a confident call. The CDR3 sequence holds 13 residues, the cysteine and phenylalanine included. Only CDR3 DNA is held: 39 bases, read in frame from base 1. V and J lose 8 bases and 0 bases, and a span of 6 bases separates them. Via the germline V gene, CDR1 is SGHRS and CDR2 YFSETQ.